The 14 T cell receptor beta chains below were found in one sample sequenced in a study of T cell repertoires in aging, cancer and after chemotherapy. TRB rearrangements spanning V, D and J were amplified using mixed TRB-A/B primers. In TCRdb, the multiplex PCR reads were re-called with MiXCR into one record per CDR3 protein. The sample has thousands of distinct CDR3 sequences, roughly 29% seen once; the top ten hold roughly 65%. Amplification of TCR beta used genomic DNA extracted from peripheral blood. The specimen sequenced was blood. The receptors were sampled from a human donor with a blood cancer. The donor label of this sample is uncertain.

This clonotype has a handful of counts. V and J are TRBV29-1 and TRBJ1-1, with TRBD1 as a possible D gene (6 bases). V gave up 6 bases and J gave up 0 bases, with 14 bases separating them. Germline CDR1 reads SQVTM; CDR2 reads ANQGSEA. The CDR3 runs to 14 residues. The CDR3 DNA is TGCAGCGTAGTAGGAGGGGGTCTGAACACTGAAGCTTTCTTT. Protein: CSVVGGGLNTEAFF. The full variable domain, its missing parts supplied by reference TRBV29-1 and TRBJ1-1, is SAVISQKPSRDICQRGTSLTIQCQVDSQVTMMFWYRQQPGQSLTLIATANQGSEATYESGFVIDKFPISRPNLTFSTLTVSNMSPEDSSIYLCSVVGGGLNTEAFFGQGTRLTVV.

In its sample, this clonotype was seen a few times. V and J are TRBV6-1 and TRBJ1-2; possibly TRBD1 for D (5 bases). Trimming took off 2 bases at V and 3 bases at J, with 10 bases between the two ends. The CDR3 is 14 residues long. CDR1 and CDR2 from the germline V gene are MNHNS and SASEGT. The CDR3 here is CASSESGIHYGYTF. The CDR3 DNA reads as TGTGCCAGCAGTGAATCAGGGATTCACTATGGCTACACCTTC.

This chain uses TRBV6-1 with TRBJ2-1, with D tentatively TRBD1 or TRBD2 (5 bases each). V shed 5 bases and J shed 5 bases, with 10 bases lying between them. Germline assignment: CDR1 MNHNS and CDR2 SASEGT. This CDR3 is built from 13 residues. CDR3 nucleotides: TGTGCCAGCAGTCTGGGGGAAAACAATGAGCAGTTCTTC. Translation: CASSLGENNEQFF.

This clonotype is medium-sized (0.01 to 0.1%) in the sample. The gene calls are TRBV30 and TRBJ1-6; weak D call: TRBD1 (5 bases). The V and J ends lost 3 bases and 2 bases respectively, with 14 bases between them. There are 16 residues in the CDR3. Germline V lookup: CDR1 GTSNPN, CDR2 SVGIG (reference sequence). The CDR3 bases are TGTGCCTGGAGGTTACGGGGGATACCCTATAATTCACCCCTCCACTTT. Translation: CAWRLRGIPYNSPLHF. Full variable domain (outside the CDR3, taken from reference TRBV30 and TRBJ1-6): SQTIHQWPATLVQPVGSPLSLECTVEGTSNPNLYWYRQAAGRGLQLLFYSVGIGQISSEVPQNLSASRPQDRQFILSSKKLLLSDSGFYLCAWRLRGIPYNSPLHFGNGTRLTVT.

This clonotype is medium-sized in the sample. CDR3 nucleotides: TGTGCCAGCAGTTACTCGACCCCCGGGGAGCTGTTTTTT. Translating it yields CASSYSTPGELFF. V gene TRBV6-5 combines with J gene TRBJ2-2; D ambiguous. The length of the CDR3 is 13 residues. Germline V CDR1 and CDR2: MNHEY, SVGAGI. The ends were cut back, 0 bases at V and 6 bases at J, with 5 bases in the middle.

V is TRBV7-2 and J is TRBJ2-3, with 8 bases matching TRBD2. The CDR3 runs 14 residues. Per the germline V gene, CDR1 is SGHTA and CDR2 is FQGNSA. V shed 3 bases and J 5 bases; nucleotides not matched to a gene: 4. CDR3 residues: CASSFGGALDTQYF. The CDR3 nucleotides read TGTGCCAGCAGCTTCGGGGGGGCTTTAGATACGCAGTATTTT. Full variable domain (remainder filled in from reference TRBV7-2 and TRBJ2-3): GAGVSQSPSNKVTEKGKDVELRCDPISGHTALYWYRQSLGQGLEFLIYFQGNSAPDKSGLPSDRFSAERTGGSVSTLTIQRTQQEDSAVYLCASSFGGALDTQYFGPGTRLTVL.

This chain links TRBV6-5 with TRBJ1-1; D is perhaps TRBD1 (5 bases). From germline, CDR1 is MNHEY and CDR2 SVGAGI. Trimming shortened V by 6 bases and J by 1 base, and 15 bases separated the two germline ends. The CDR3 runs 15 residues. The DNA for the CDR3 is TGTGCCAGCAGACCACGAGGGGATCGGAACACTGAAGCTTTCTTT. Its protein product is CASRPRGDRNTEAFF.

The V gene is TRBV6-2 or TRBV6-3, the J gene TRBJ2-5; D uncertain. The CDR3 consists of 15 residues. From germline, CDR1 is MNHEY and CDR2 SVGEGT. V shed 6 bases and J shed 0 bases, with 14 bases lying between them. The CDR3 protein is CASRRSAEYQETQYF. The CDR3 DNA sequence: TGTGCCAGCAGAAGGAGCGCGGAGTACCAAGAGACCCAGTACTTC.

The chain couples TRBV24-1 to TRBJ2-3; 7 positions match TRBD2. This CDR3 contains 15 residues. From germline, CDR1 is KGHDR and CDR2 SFDVKD. V shed 6 bases and J 3 bases; nucleotides not matched to a gene: 8. The CDR3 loop is CATSPGGAGTDTQYF. In nucleotides, the CDR3 is TGTGCCACCAGTCCGGGGGGAGCGGGGACAGATACGCAGTATTTT.

The chain is built from TRBV4-1 and TRBJ1-5, with D possibly being TRBD1 (6 bases). The CDR3 totals 18 residues. Per the germline V gene, CDR1 is MGHRA and CDR2 is YSYEKL. V was clipped by 0 bases and J by 1 base, with 16 bases between them. This CDR3 reads CASSQDLGGDTSNQPQHF. The CDR3 nucleotides are TGCGCCAGCAGCCAAGATCTAGGAGGGGACACCAGCAATCAGCCCCAGCATTTT.

This clonotype was detected ten times or more. J is TRBJ2-6 and V is TRBV18; 9 nucleotides align to TRBD1. Trimming removed 6 bases from V and 4 bases from J; junction bases left unmatched: 10. Germline V CDR1 and CDR2: KGHSH, LQKENI. This CDR3 is 17 amino acids long. The CDR3 region has the DNA TGTGCCAGCTCCCCGGGACAGGGAAGTCCCGGGGCCAACGTCCTGACTTTC. Its protein product is CASSPGQGSPGANVLTF.

For this clonotype: A read error may account for a junction end that differs from germline. This sequence joins TRBV5-6 and TRBJ2-7; maybe TRBD1 (5 bases). CDR1 and CDR2 from the germline V gene are SGHDT and YYEEEE. CDR3 length: 17 residues. CDR3 sequence (DNA): TGCGCCAGCAGCCCCCATTGGGCAGGGTCTGCCAGGGACGAGCAGTACTTC. It yields the protein CASSPHWAGSARDEQYF.

The chain carries TRBV7-9 and TRBJ1-1; D remains unclear. The CDR3 spans 12 residues. From germline, CDR1 is SEHNR and CDR2 FQNEAQ (reference sequence). V was shortened by 1 base and J by 4 bases, with 4 bases between the two germline ends. The CDR3, as DNA: TGTGCCAGCAGCTTAGTAATCACTGAAGCTTTCTTT. Encoded protein: CASSLVITEAFF. The entire variable domain, with the rest obtained from reference TRBV7-9 and TRBJ1-1, is as follows: DTGVSQNPRHKITKRGQNVTFRCDPISEHNRLYWYRQTLGQGPEFLTYFQNEAQLEKSRLLSDRFSAERPKGSFSTLEIQRTEQGDSAMYLCASSLVITEAFFGQGTRLTVV.

The J gene is TRBJ1-5, the V gene TRBV19, with D possibly TRBD1 on 5 matching bases. V was trimmed by 5 bases and J by 2 bases, leaving 13 bases between them. The CDR3 is 15 amino acids. The germline gives CDR1 LNHDA, CDR2 SQIVND (reference sequence). The CDR3 nucleotides read TGTGCCAGTAGTGGGCCGGGGACCGGCAATCAGCCCCAGCATTTT. Translation: CASSGPGTGNQPQHF.